Each of the 5 T cell receptor beta chains below was sequenced from the same sample in a study of response to subunit inactivated influenza vaccine. TCRdb passed the RT-PCR reads through MiXCR, listing each CDR3 protein once. The table includes approximately 700,000 distinct CDR3 sequences, approximately 15% detected once. Here the sequenced sample was PBMCs from blood, taken approximately 15 days before vaccination. The receptor set was obtained from a man in his fifties or sixties who received an inactivated influenza vaccine.

In its sample, this clonotype was seen a few times. The chain joins TRBV27 to TRBJ2-5; the D call may be TRBD1 or TRBD2 (5 bases each). The germline CDR1 and CDR2 sequences are MNHEY and SMNVEV (reference sequence). The CDR3 covers 14 residues. Trimming shortened V by 4 bases and J by 2 bases, and 11 bases separated the two germline ends. CDR3 amino acids: CASSYRDPQETQYF. CDR3 DNA: TGTGCCAGCAGTTACCGGGACCCACAAGAGACCCAGTACTTC.

CDR3 protein: CASNRAGAGFRTDTQYF. DNA of the CDR3: TGTGCCAGCAATCGGGCGGGAGCGGGGTTTCGGACAGATACGCAGTATTTT. The chain uses TRBV9 and TRBJ2-3; 7 bases match TRBD2. Per the germline V gene, CDR1 is SGDLS and CDR2 is YYNGEE. The trim removed 6 bases at V and 3 bases at J, leaving 16 bases unmatched. This CDR3 spans 17 amino acids.

This clonotype has only one observation. The chain joins TRBV4-1 to TRBJ2-1, with D perhaps matching TRBD2 (6 bases). Germline CDR1 reads MGHRA; CDR2 reads YSYEKL. This CDR3 is built from 15 residues. The ends were cut back, 3 bases at V and 2 bases at J, with 11 bases in the middle. DNA for the CDR3: TGCGCCAGCAGCCACTTAGGAGGGGCCTACAATGAGCAGTTCTTC. Its protein product is CASSHLGGAYNEQFF.

The gene calls are TRBV5-1 and TRBJ2-1; D might be TRBD2 (6 bases). The CDR3 is 17 residues long. V was clipped by 5 bases and J by 0 bases, with 18 bases between them. Germline values: CDR1 SGHRS, CDR2 YFSETQ. The CDR3 sequence: CASRLAGLQSSYNEQFF. For the CDR3, the DNA is TGCGCCAGCAGACTCGCGGGACTCCAGAGCTCCTACAATGAGCAGTTCTTC.

This clonotype has more than one count but fewer than ten. The chain combines TRBV20-1 with TRBJ2-7, with D tentatively TRBD1 (6 bases). The germline V gene has CDR1 DFQATT and CDR2 SNEGSKA (reference sequence). The CDR3 extends over 14 amino acids. Trimming removed 3 bases from V and 3 bases from J, with 15 bases in between. The CDR3 nucleotides are TGCAGTGCTAGGTCATCCGGGACAAGCTACGAGCAGTACTTC. It encodes CSARSSGTSYEQYF.